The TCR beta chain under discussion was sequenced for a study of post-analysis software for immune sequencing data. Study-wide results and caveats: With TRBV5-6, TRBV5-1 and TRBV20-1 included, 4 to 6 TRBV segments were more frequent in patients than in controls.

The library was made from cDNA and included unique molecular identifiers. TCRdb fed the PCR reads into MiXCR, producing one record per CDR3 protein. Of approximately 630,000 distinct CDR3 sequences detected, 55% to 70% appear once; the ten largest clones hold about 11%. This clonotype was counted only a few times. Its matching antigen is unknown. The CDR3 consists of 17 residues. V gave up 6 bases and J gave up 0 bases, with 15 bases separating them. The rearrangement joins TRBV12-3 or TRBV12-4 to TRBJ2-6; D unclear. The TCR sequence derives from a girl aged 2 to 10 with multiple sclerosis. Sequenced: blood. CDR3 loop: CASRPLSIPSGANVLTF. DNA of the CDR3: TGTGCCAGCAGACCCCTTTCTATTCCCTCTGGGGCCAACGTCCTGACTTTC.